Listed below are T cell receptor beta chains from one sample, sequenced in a study of cytomegalovirus exposure and HLA in healthy donors. TCRdb keeps only in-frame clones here, not all; method: immunoSEQ multiplex PCR. The sample lists approximately 170,000 clones, 77% occurring once. The sequencing input was PBMCs. These receptors were taken from a middle-aged woman in good health and CMV-seropositive. Each CDR3 is given with its conserved first and last residue. A D gene is named only where the DNA matches it firmly. A clone size is listed for some rows: how often the clone was seen (once, few, many), or a class if it is expanded.

TRBD1	TRBJ2-7	NA	TRBV7-2	CASSYDRGGAYEQYF	TGTGCCAGCAGCTACGACAGGGGCGGAGCCTACGAGCAGTACTTC
NA	TRBJ1-2	few	TRBV29-1	CSVDWGGGENYGYTF	TGCAGCGTTGATTGGGGGGGAGGGGAAAACTATGGCTACACCTTC
TRBD1	TRBJ1-5	NA	TRBV28	CASSLPGQGIQPQHF	TGTGCCAGCAGCCTCCCGGGACAGGGGATTCAGCCCCAGCATTTT
TRBD1	TRBJ2-3	NA	TRBV30	CAGGQGFRDTQYF	TGTGCCGGGGGACAGGGGTTCCGTGATACGCAGTATTTT
TRBD2	TRBJ2-3	NA	TRBV25-1	CASRGSSGGTSTDTQYF	TGTGCCAGCAGGGGGTCTAGCGGGGGGACTAGCACAGATACGCAGTATTTT
NA	TRBJ1-1	NA	TRBV7-9	CSSSLTEGTEAFF	TGTTCCAGCAGCCTCACTGAGGGCACTGAAGCTTTCTTT
NA	TRBJ2-2	NA	TRBV4-3	CASSQEGGVYTGELFF	TGCGCCAGCAGCCAAGAGGGGGGAGTTTACACCGGGGAGCTGTTTTTT
NA	TRBJ1-2	NA	TRBV27	CASSLSWGGSDGYTF	TGTGCCAGCAGTTTATCGTGGGGGGGAAGTGATGGCTACACCTTC
NA	TRBJ1-5	NA	TRBV27	CASSLGLNQPQHF	TGTGCCAGCAGTTTAGGTCTAAATCAGCCCCAGCATTTT
TRBD1	TRBJ2-7	NA	TRBV6-6	CASSYSRQGYEQYF	TGTGCCAGCAGTTACTCCCGACAGGGCTACGAGCAGTACTTC
NA	TRBJ1-3	NA	TRBV7-2	CASSLGIQSGNTIYF	TGTGCCAGCAGCTTAGGTATACAGAGTGGAAACACCATATATTTT
NA	TRBJ2-7	NA	TRBV6-5	CASSYSVQGDNEQYF	TGTGCCAGCAGTTACTCTGTTCAGGGTGACAACGAGCAGTACTTC
TRBD1	TRBJ1-6	NA	TRBV2	CASRRTGNSPLHF	TGTGCCAGCCGACGGACAGGAAATTCACCCCTCCACTTT
TRBD1	TRBJ1-1	NA	TRBV5-1	CASSPQGSNTEAFF	TGCGCCAGCAGCCCACAGGGGTCGAACACTGAAGCTTTCTTT
NA	TRBJ2-1	NA	TRBV11-2	CASSWLFSGHYNEQFF	TGTGCCAGCAGCTGGTTGTTTAGCGGTCACTACAATGAGCAGTTCTTC
NA	TRBJ2-6	NA	TRBV7-8	CASSLITGPKGIPGANVLTF	TGTGCCAGCAGCTTAATTACAGGACCAAAGGGAATCCCTGGGGCCAACGTCCTGACTTTC
NA	TRBJ2-7	NA	TRBV13	CASSPERGKTTYEQYF	TGTGCCAGCAGCCCGGAGAGAGGAAAAACTACCTACGAGCAGTACTTC
NA	TRBJ2-7	NA	TRBV2	CASNGKAPYEQYF	TGTGCCAGCAACGGGAAGGCCCCCTACGAGCAGTACTTC
NA	TRBJ2-1	once	TRBV4-3	CASSPLGSSYNEQFF	TGCGCCAGCAGCCCCCTAGGGAGTTCCTACAATGAGCAGTTCTTC
NA	TRBJ2-5	NA	TRBV28	CASSSGGTAQETQYF	TGTGCCAGCAGCTCTGGAGGGACAGCACAAGAGACCCAGTACTTC
NA	TRBJ1-1	NA	TRBV19	CASSEGAVANPLNTEAFF	TGTGCCAGTAGTGAAGGGGCGGTGGCCAATCCATTGAACACTGAAGCTTTCTTT
TRBD2	TRBJ2-3	NA	TRBV11-3	CASSLNAGGHSDTQYF	TGTGCCAGCAGCTTAAACGCGGGAGGGCATTCGGATACGCAGTATTTT
NA	TRBJ2-7	NA	TRBV10-3	CAISESEMRSYEQYF	TGTGCCATCAGTGAGTCTGAAATGCGCTCCTACGAGCAGTACTTC
TRBD1	TRBJ2-7	NA	TRBV6-6	CASSQQGWYEQYF	TGTGCCAGCAGTCAACAGGGGTGGTACGAGCAGTACTTC
NA	TRBJ2-7	NA	TRBV19	CASSIEGGLGSYEQYF	TGTGCCAGTAGTATAGAGGGGGGGCTGGGTTCCTACGAGCAGTACTTC
TRBD1	TRBJ2-5	NA	TRBV7-9	CASTRTTGPRETQYF	TGTGCCAGCACACGTACGACAGGGCCTCGGGAGACCCAGTACTTC
TRBD1	TRBJ2-7	NA	TRBV19	CASSIETGGSYEQYF	TGTGCCAGTAGTATAGAAACAGGGGGCTCCTACGAGCAGTACTTC
NA	TRBJ2-7	NA	TRBV7-9	CASRRTDYEQYF	TGTGCCAGCAGGCGGACAGACTACGAGCAGTACTTC